This T cell receptor beta chain was identified during a study of identical twins. The trim removed 6 bases at V and 5 bases at J, leaving 6 bases unmatched. Germline values: CDR1 DFQATT, CDR2 SNEGSKA (reference sequence). This CDR3 comprises 14 residues. To note about this clonotype: Its antigen remains unknown.

TCRdb re-analysed the 5' RACE reads in MiXCR, keeping a single row per CDR3 protein. The table lists hundreds of thousands of distinct CDR3 sequences, over 15% of them singletons. Regarding the study as a whole: Sharing of beta out-of-frame sequences by twins showed a weaker excess.

In every case, the donor was a healthy Caucasian. This sample was shared with a second study, whose subject was T cells expressing NK-cell markers. Per that paper: It was still unclear whether expanded NKG2C+ T cell clones were HCMV specific.

The receptor was isolated from a woman aged 18-29 years in good health. The chain joins TRBV20-1 to TRBJ2-5; TRBD2 aligns across 13 bases. Specimen: PBMCs. The DNA of the CDR3 is TGCAGTGCAAATGGACTAGCGGGGGTGGAGACCCAGTACTTC. It translates to CSANGLAGVETQYF.